This T cell receptor (beta chain) was found in a study of shared clonotypes between healthy human individuals. Details on this clone: Its specificity is not known.

Whole-study results and caveats: The study found approximately 5% of naive CD4 clonotypes shared across four donors. Some clonotypes were shared by all four sorted-subset donors, while others were not shared. The non-shared ones had lower generation probabilities than the shared ones. The diversity represented, both genetic and in exposure history, was limited by few donors.

The data were produced by immunoSEQ multiplex PCR, yet TCRdb's version contains in-frame clones alone and is incomplete. The sample carries over 2 million clones, 85% to 95% recorded once. This CDR3 has 16 amino acids. Germline CDR1 reads SGHRS; CDR2 reads YFSETQ. V dropped 0 bases and J dropped 6; count of bases not matched to a gene: 7. This clonotype was sampled from a man aged 18 to 30 in good health. Some clones in this sample may be carry-over from other donors' samples. The sample was naive CD4+ T cells from PBMCs. Subset indicated: CD45RA+ positively selected. The V call is TRBV5-1, the J call TRBJ2-1; 9 bases match TRBD1. CDR3 sequence reads: CASSLVPGTGTNEQFF. DNA for the CDR3: TGCGCCAGCAGCTTGGTCCCCGGGACAGGGACCAATGAGCAGTTCTTC.